One sample yielded the 20 T cell receptor beta chains listed below, sequenced in a study of T cells after yellow fever vaccination. MiXCR, run by TCRdb on the 5' RACE reads, gives a single entry per CDR3 protein. Of approximately 600,000 distinct CDR3 sequences listed, over 9% were seen once; the top ten hold about 15%. The source was PBMCs, collected on the day of the yellow fever booster vaccination. Receptor source: a man aged 25-40 years who received the YFV17D yellow fever vaccine.

The chain employs TRBV29-1 and TRBJ2-1, with D hard to call. Germline CDR1 reads SQVTM; CDR2 reads ANQGSEA. The CDR3 contains 12 residues. V lost 8 bases and J 8 bases, leaving 16 bases between the germline ends. CDR3 loop: CSPRTGSDEQFF. Written as DNA, the CDR3 is TGCAGCCCCAGGACGGGTTCGGATGAGCAGTTCTTC.

The CDR3, as DNA: TGTGCCAGCAGTTACAGGGTCGGGCTAGCGGGACGGACCGGGGAGCTGTTTTTT. Translation: CASSYRVGLAGRTGELFF. The chain carries TRBV7-3 and TRBJ2-2; TRBD2 matches 9 bases. V dropped 6 bases and J dropped 5; count of bases not matched to a gene: 16. Germline CDR1 SGHTA, CDR2 FQGTGA. The CDR3 is 18 residues long.

In this sample, this clonotype turned up a few times. The chain links TRBV7-9 to TRBJ2-5; TRBD2 is a possible D gene (6 bases). This CDR3 contains 15 residues. With 1 base removed from V and 3 bases from J, the gap between germline ends came to 12 bases. Germline V gene sequence: CDR1 SEHNR, CDR2 FQNEAQ (reference sequence). CDR3 nucleotides: TGTGCCAGCAGCTTAGTAGGTAGCGGAGAAGAGACCCAGTACTTC. Translated: CASSLVGSGEETQYF. Filled out from reference TRBV7-9 and TRBJ2-5, the complete variable domain reads DTGVSQNPRHKITKRGQNVTFRCDPISEHNRLYWYRQTLGQGPEFLTYFQNEAQLEKSRLLSDRFSAERPKGSFSTLEIQRTEQGDSAMYLCASSLVGSGEETQYFGPGTRLLVL.

The chain links TRBV7-6 to TRBJ2-3, with D hard to call. The CDR3 spans 14 residues. V was clipped by 1 base and J by 6 bases, with 11 bases between them. Germline loops: CDR1 SGHVS, CDR2 FNYEAQ. CDR3 loop: CASSLEPPRDTQYF. The CDR3 nucleotides read TGTGCCAGCAGCTTAGAACCCCCTAGGGATACGCAGTATTTT.

This clonotype was counted a few times. The chain has TRBV7-7 and TRBJ2-2, with D possibly matching TRBD1 (5 bases). The CDR3 is made up of 16 amino acids. CDR1 is SSHAT, CDR2 FNYEAQ, per germline (reference sequence). Trimming removed 5 bases from V and 7 bases from J, with 20 bases in between. The CDR3 DNA follows: TGTGCCAGCAGCCCACTCAGGGTTAGCCCCAGCGGGGAGCTGTTTTTT. Protein product: CASSPLRVSPSGELFF.

The chain combines TRBV24-1 with TRBJ2-1; maybe TRBD1 (7 bases). CDR3 length: 13 amino acids. From germline, CDR1 is KGHDR and CDR2 SFDVKD. The V gene lost 9 bases and the J gene lost 12 bases, with 20 bases spanning the gap. The CDR3 DNA sequence: TGTGCCACCGTCGAACAGGGGACTCCTGGGCAGTTCTTC. Protein product: CATVEQGTPGQFF.

This clonotype has a handful of counts. This chain uses TRBV24-1 with TRBJ2-1; possibly TRBD1 for D (6 bases). CDR3 length: 14 amino acids. CDR1 is KGHDR and CDR2 is SFDVKD in the germline V gene. Trimming removed 4 bases at V and 9 bases at J, with 15 bases between. In DNA form, the CDR3 reads TGTGCCACCAGTGACACGACAGGTCGTGCTGAGCAGTTCTTC. Amino acid sequence: CATSDTTGRAEQFF.

The chain carries TRBV20-1 and TRBJ1-3, with no clear D. In germline, CDR1 is DFQATT, CDR2 SNEGSKA (reference sequence). Trimming took off 5 bases at V and 7 bases at J, with 9 bases between the two ends. This CDR3 region has 11 residues. CDR3 region: CSALLENTIYF. CDR3 coding DNA: TGCAGTGCTTTACTGGAGAACACCATATATTTT.

This rearrangement joins TRBV30 to TRBJ1-3, with no clear D. CDR3 length equals 13 residues. Per germline, CDR1 GTSNPN and CDR2 SVGIG (reference sequence). V lost 8 bases to trimming and J lost 3 bases, with 14 bases between them. CDR3 sequence reads: CAQGQAVGNTIYF. CDR3 DNA: TGTGCCCAAGGGCAGGCCGTTGGAAACACCATATATTTT.

V and J are TRBV2 and TRBJ2-5; no reliable D call. The CDR3 is made up of 11 amino acids. Germline loops: CDR1 SNHLY, CDR2 FYNNEI. The ends were cut back, 8 bases at V and 2 bases at J, with 6 bases in the middle. CDR3 DNA sequence: TGTGCCAGCTGGGAACAAGAGACCCAGTACTTC. It specifies CASWEQETQYF. Filled out from reference TRBV2 and TRBJ2-5, the complete variable domain reads EPEVTQTPSHQVTQMGQEVILRCVPISNHLYFYWYRQILGQKVEFLVSFYNNEISEKSEIFDDQFSVERPDGSNFTLKIRSTKLEDSAMYFCASWEQETQYFGPGTRLLVL.

This clonotype was found many times. The chain links TRBV30 to TRBJ2-1; unclear D gene. The CDR3 loop spans 12 amino acids. The germline V gene has CDR1 GTSNPN and CDR2 SVGIG (reference sequence). Between the trimmed V and J ends, which lost 2 bases and 10 bases, there was a span of 12 bases. For the CDR3, the DNA is TGTGCCTGGAGTCCCTCTAGAAACGAGCAGTTCTTC. Its translation is CAWSPSRNEQFF. Full variable domain (remainder filled in from reference TRBV30 and TRBJ2-1): SQTIHQWPATLVQPVGSPLSLECTVEGTSNPNLYWYRQAAGRGLQLLFYSVGIGQISSEVPQNLSASRPQDRQFILSSKKLLLSDSGFYLCAWSPSRNEQFFGPGTRLTVL.

CDR3 bases: TGTGCCAGCGAGTGGGGCGGCCGGATGGCTGGGGCCAACGTCCTGACTTTC. Encoded protein: CASEWGGRMAGANVLTF. V is TRBV2 and J is TRBJ2-6; D may be TRBD1 (5 bases). The V end was cut by 8 bases, the J end by 2 bases, with 19 bases between. The CDR3 loop spans 17 amino acids. The V gene's germline CDR1 is SNHLY and CDR2 FYNNEI.

The chain carries TRBV28 and TRBJ1-1, with D unclear. Germline-derived CDR1 and CDR2 are MDHEN and SYDVKM. Trimming cost V 5 bases and J 8 bases, with 12 bases left between them. The CDR3 consists of 12 residues. CDR3 DNA: TGTGCCAGCAGTCCCGCCCTTCGGGAAGCTTTCTTT. Translating it yields CASSPALREAFF.

The chain joins TRBV5-1 to TRBJ2-4; 13 bases match TRBD2. CDR3 length equals 14 residues. The germline CDR1 and CDR2 sequences are SGHRS and YFSETQ. V was clipped by 4 bases and J by 8 bases; unmatched bases: 3. CDR3 protein: CASSAGTSGDIQYF. In DNA form, the CDR3 reads TGCGCCAGCAGCGCCGGGACTAGCGGGGACATTCAGTACTTC.

This clonotype was counted between two and nine times. The chain uses TRBV20-1 and TRBJ2-1, with 7 nucleotides matching TRBD2. This CDR3 is 13 amino acids long. From germline, CDR1 is DFQATT and CDR2 SNEGSKA (reference sequence). With V trimmed by 3 bases and J by 9 bases, 8 bases remained unmatched. For the CDR3, the DNA is TGCAGTGCTAGTAGACTAGCTACAGTTGAGCAGTTCTTC. This codes for CSASRLATVEQFF.

There are many counts of this clonotype. This rearrangement joins TRBV7-9 to TRBJ2-7; D gene unclear. The CDR3 consists of 14 residues. Looked up from germline, CDR1 is SEHNR and CDR2 is FQNEAQ (reference sequence). V was pared by 3 bases and J by 3 bases, with 12 bases between. This chain's CDR3 is CASSFGLADYEQYF. The CDR3 DNA sequence: TGTGCCAGCAGCTTTGGGCTTGCAGACTACGAGCAGTACTTC. The entire variable domain, with the rest obtained from reference TRBV7-9 and TRBJ2-7, is as follows: DTGVSQNPRHKITKRGQNVTFRCDPISEHNRLYWYRQTLGQGPEFLTYFQNEAQLEKSRLLSDRFSAERPKGSFSTLEIQRTEQGDSAMYLCASSFGLADYEQYFGPGTRLTVT.

V and J are TRBV12-3 or TRBV12-4 and TRBJ2-1; D remains unclear. The CDR3 runs 12 residues. The germline V and J ends were trimmed by 7 bases and 7 bases, with 11 bases remaining between them. CDR3 amino acids: CASKISTNEQFF. Here the CDR3 DNA reads TGTGCCAGCAAAATCTCGACGAATGAGCAGTTCTTC.

This clonotype was detected a few times. The chain links TRBV24-1 to TRBJ2-5; D may be TRBD1 (5 bases). The CDR3 is made up of 13 amino acids. Germline CDR1 KGHDR, CDR2 SFDVKD. Trimming left V 8 bases short and J 4 bases short, with 13 bases between. CDR3 amino acids: CATMPAGRETQYF. The CDR3 bases are TGTGCCACCATGCCCGCAGGGCGAGAGACCCAGTACTTC.

This sequence joins TRBV4-2 and TRBJ2-7; a possible D gene is TRBD1 (5 bases). The CDR3 runs 14 residues. Per germline, CDR1 LGHNA and CDR2 YNFKEQ. Between the trimmed V and J ends, which lost 0 bases and 6 bases, there was a span of 12 bases. CDR3 residues: CASSQDLQVPEQYF. The DNA for the CDR3 is TGTGCCAGCAGCCAAGATTTACAGGTCCCCGAGCAGTACTTC.

The chain joins TRBV10-3 to TRBJ2-2; no definite D call. Trimming stripped 2 bases from V and 7 bases from J, with 2 bases between. Germline V gives CDR1 ENHRY, CDR2 SYGVKD. This CDR3 has 11 residues. CDR3 amino acids: CAISEVGELFF. The CDR3 coding sequence is TGTGCCATCAGTGAGGTCGGGGAGCTGTTTTTT.